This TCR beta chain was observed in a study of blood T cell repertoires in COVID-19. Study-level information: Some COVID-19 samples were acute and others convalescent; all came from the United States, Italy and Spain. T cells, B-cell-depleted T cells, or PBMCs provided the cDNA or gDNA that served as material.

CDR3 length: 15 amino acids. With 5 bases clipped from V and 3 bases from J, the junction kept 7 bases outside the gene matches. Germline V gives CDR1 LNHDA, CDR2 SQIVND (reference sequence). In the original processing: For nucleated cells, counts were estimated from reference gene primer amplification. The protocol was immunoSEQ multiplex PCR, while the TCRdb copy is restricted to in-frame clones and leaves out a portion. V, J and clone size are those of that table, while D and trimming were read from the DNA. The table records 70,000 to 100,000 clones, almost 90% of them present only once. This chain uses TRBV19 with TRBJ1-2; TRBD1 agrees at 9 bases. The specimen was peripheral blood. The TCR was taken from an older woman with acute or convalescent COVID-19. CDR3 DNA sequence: TGTGCCAGTAGTCCGATACAGGGGGCGGACTATGGCTACACCTTC. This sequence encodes CASSPIQGADYGYTF.